The 14 T cell receptor beta chains below were found in one sample sequenced in a study of blood T cell repertoires in COVID-19. Assay used: immunoSEQ multiplex PCR; TCRdb lists only in-frame clones, some missing. The repertoire has more than 150,000 clones, about four fifths of them found once; the top ten carry roughly 7.1%. Input material: peripheral blood. These receptors all come from a human donor in a cohort sampled during active COVID-19.

In this sample, this clone turned up once. The chain couples TRBV2 to TRBJ2-7, with a weak D call TRBD1 (5 bases). This CDR3 is 15 amino acids long. The germline gives CDR1 SNHLY, CDR2 FYNNEI. V lost 1 base and J lost 2, with 12 bases in between. CDR3 DNA sequence: TGTGCCAGCAGTGAAGAGACAGTTTGGACCTACGAGCAGTACTTC. This encodes CASSEETVWTYEQYF.

J is TRBJ1-2 and V is TRBV19; D might be TRBD1 (6 bases). Germline V CDR1 and CDR2: LNHDA, SQIVND (reference sequence). The CDR3 has 15 amino acids. V shed 3 bases and J shed 4 bases, with 15 bases lying between them. In nucleotides, the CDR3 is TGTGCCAGTAGTATTACAGGGAGAGGGTCCTATGGCTACACCTTC. Translation: CASSITGRGSYGYTF. Combining the CDR3 with reference TRBV19 and TRBJ1-2 gives the whole variable domain DGGITQSPKYLFRKEGQNVTLSCEQNLNHDAMYWYRQDPGQGLRLIYYSQIVNDFQKGDIAEGYSVSREKKESFPLTVTSAQKNPTAFYLCASSITGRGSYGYTFGSGTRLTVV.

The chain has TRBV7-9 and TRBJ1-3, with D hard to call. V was clipped by 5 bases and J by 2 bases, with 10 bases between them. CDR1 and CDR2 from the germline V gene are SEHNR and FQNEAQ (reference sequence). This CDR3 has 14 residues. This CDR3 reads CASSETATGNTIYF. DNA for the CDR3: TGTGCCAGCAGCGAAACAGCTACTGGAAACACCATATATTTT.

The CDR3 DNA is TGCGCCAGCAGTGAGTACCTCCGGGGAACAGATACGCAGTATTTT. Protein product: CASSEYLRGTDTQYF. This sequence joins TRBV10-2 and TRBJ2-3; a weak D match, TRBD2 (5 bases). V was cut by 1 base and J by 3 bases, with 11 bases left in between. The CDR3 runs to 15 residues. CDR1 is WSHSY and CDR2 is SAAADI in the germline V gene.

This clone has a count of ten or more. J is TRBJ1-4 and V is TRBV7-9, with D maybe TRBD1 (6 bases). The CDR3 runs to 14 residues. Trimming removed 5 bases from V and 7 bases from J, with 14 bases in between. The V gene's germline CDR1 is SEHNR and CDR2 FQNEAQ (reference sequence). The CDR3 coding sequence is TGTGCCAGCAGCCCCACAGGGTGGGGTGAAAAACTGTTTTTT. It encodes CASSPTGWGEKLFF. Full variable domain (rest looked up from reference TRBV7-9 and TRBJ1-4): DTGVSQNPRHKITKRGQNVTFRCDPISEHNRLYWYRQTLGQGPEFLTYFQNEAQLEKSRLLSDRFSAERPKGSFSTLEIQRTEQGDSAMYLCASSPTGWGEKLFFGSGTQLSVL.

This rearrangement joins TRBV5-4 to TRBJ2-1, with 11 nucleotides matching TRBD2. Germline assignment: CDR1 SGHNT and CDR2 YYREEE (reference sequence). J gave up 5 bases and V 3 bases, and 4 bases lay outside the gene matches. The CDR3 loop spans 15 amino acids. CDR3 nucleotides: TGTGCCAGCAGCTCTAGCGGGGGGACCAACAATGAGCAGTTCTTC. Protein sequence: CASSSSGGTNNEQFF. The complete variable domain, with remaining parts taken from reference TRBV5-4 and TRBJ2-1, reads ETGVTQSPTHLIKTRGQQVTLRCSSQSGHNTVSWYQQALGQGPQFIFQYYREEENGRGNFPPRFSGLQFPNYSSELNVNALELDDSALYLCASSSSGGTNNEQFFGPGTRLTVL.

This clone came up a few times. The chain is built from TRBV7-9 and TRBJ1-6, with D uncertain. Per germline, CDR1 SEHNR and CDR2 FQNEAQ (reference sequence). The CDR3 totals 14 residues. Trimming cost V 5 bases and J 4 bases, with 9 bases left between them. CDR3 sequence reads: CASSPPQYNSPLHF. In DNA, the CDR3 is TGTGCCAGCAGCCCTCCTCAGTATAATTCACCCCTCCACTTT.

This chain links TRBV6-5 with TRBJ1-5; D is unclear. This CDR3 has 13 amino acids. The V gene lost 6 bases and the J gene lost 8 bases, with 14 bases spanning the gap. The germline V gene encodes CDR1 MNHEY and CDR2 SVGAGI. The CDR3 coding sequence is TGTGCCAGCAGGGAGGGCCGAATGGAGCCCCAGCATTTT. Its translation is CASREGRMEPQHF.

As concerns this clone: This CDR3 fails to terminate in the conserved phenylalanine or tryptophan, so it likely reflects a read error. The DNA is omitted, as the CDR3 cannot be located on it reliably, and the CDR3 follows TCRdb's listing. The V and J genes are TRBV4-1 and TRBJ1-2. The germline V gene encodes CDR1 MGHRA and CDR2 YSYEKL. Inclusive of both ends, the CDR3 amounts to 8 amino acids. The CDR3 here is CASSRVSL.

This sequence joins TRBV9 and TRBJ2-7, with TRBD2 matching 11 bases. CDR3 length: 14 residues. After removal of 3 bases from V and 2 bases from J, the junction contained 1 base not matched to a gene. CDR1 and CDR2 from the germline V gene are SGDLS and YYNGEE. CDR3: CASSAGLAAYEQYF. The CDR3, as DNA: TGTGCCAGCAGCGCGGGACTAGCGGCCTACGAGCAGTACTTC.

The chain uses TRBV11-2 and TRBJ1-2; maybe TRBD1 (6 bases). The V end lost 2 bases, the J end lost 0 bases, and 16 bases lay between the germline ends. Germline-derived CDR1 and CDR2 are SGHAT and FQNNGV. CDR3 length: 17 amino acids. Here the CDR3 DNA reads TGTGCCAGCAGCTTAAGGGGTGGGGGCCCCCCTAACTATGGCTACACCTTC. Its protein product is CASSLRGGGPPNYGYTF. The full variable domain, in which reference TRBV11-2 and TRBJ1-2 provide the parts outside the CDR3, is EAGVAQSPRYKIIEKRQSVAFWCNPISGHATLYWYQQILGQGPKLLIQFQNNGVVDDSQLPKDRFSAERLKGVDSTLKIQPAKLEDSAVYLCASSLRGGGPPNYGYTFGSGTRLTVV.

The chain links TRBV10-2 to TRBJ2-7; tentative D call: TRBD1 (6 bases). Trimming left V 5 bases short and J 2 bases short, with 16 bases between. This CDR3 is 15 amino acids long. CDR1 is WSHSY and CDR2 is SAAADI in the germline V gene. The CDR3 protein is CASSSSTGWAYEQYF. The CDR3 nucleotides are TGCGCCAGCAGTAGTTCGACAGGATGGGCCTACGAGCAGTACTTC.

V and J are TRBV7-3 and TRBJ1-1, with D perhaps TRBD1 (6 bases). Trimming shortened V by 6 bases and J by 3 bases, and 14 bases separated the two germline ends. CDR3 length: 14 residues. Germline V gives CDR1 SGHTA, CDR2 FQGTGA. CDR3 loop: CASRLQGTDTEAFF. The CDR3 DNA sequence: TGTGCCAGCAGATTACAGGGAACAGACACTGAAGCTTTCTTT.

V gene TRBV2 combines with J gene TRBJ1-1; perhaps TRBD1 as D (5 bases). Trimming pared 2 bases from V and 5 bases from J, leaving 9 bases between. Germline V gene sequence: CDR1 SNHLY, CDR2 FYNNEI. The CDR3 has 13 residues. This CDR3 reads CASSELQGTEAFF. In DNA, the CDR3 is TGTGCCAGCAGTGAACTGCAGGGTACTGAAGCTTTCTTT.